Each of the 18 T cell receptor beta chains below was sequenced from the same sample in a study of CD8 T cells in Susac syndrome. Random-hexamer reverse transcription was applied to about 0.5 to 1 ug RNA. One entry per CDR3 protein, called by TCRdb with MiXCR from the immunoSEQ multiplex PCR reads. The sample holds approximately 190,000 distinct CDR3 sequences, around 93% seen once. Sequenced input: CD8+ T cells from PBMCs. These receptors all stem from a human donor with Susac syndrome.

The CDR3 loop reads CASSRTGTHQQETQYF. DNA of the CDR3: TGTGCCAGCAGTAGAACCGGGACACACCAGCAAGAGACCCAGTACTTC. The chain uses TRBV12-3 or TRBV12-4 and TRBJ2-5; D is perhaps TRBD1 (6 bases). Trimming took off 5 bases at V and 2 bases at J, with 18 bases between the two ends. This CDR3 is 16 amino acids long.

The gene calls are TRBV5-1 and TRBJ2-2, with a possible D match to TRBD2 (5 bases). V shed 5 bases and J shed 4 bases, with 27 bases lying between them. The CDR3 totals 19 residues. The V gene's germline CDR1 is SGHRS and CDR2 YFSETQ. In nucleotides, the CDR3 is TGCGCCAGCAGGCGCCGCGCTAGCTCAACCTGGGTGAGCACCGGGGAGCTGTTTTTT. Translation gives CASRRRASSTWVSTGELFF.

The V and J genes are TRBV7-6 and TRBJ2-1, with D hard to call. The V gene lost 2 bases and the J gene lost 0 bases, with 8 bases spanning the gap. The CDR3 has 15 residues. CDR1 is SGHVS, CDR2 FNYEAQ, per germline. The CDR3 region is CASSLFQSSYNEQFF. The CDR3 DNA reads TGTGCCAGCAGCTTATTCCAAAGCTCCTACAATGAGCAGTTCTTC. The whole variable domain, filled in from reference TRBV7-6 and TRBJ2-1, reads GAGVSQSPRYKVTKRGQDVALRCDPISGHVSLYWYRQALGQGPEFLTYFNYEAQQDKSGLPNDRFSAERPEGSISTLTIQRTEQRDSAMYRCASSLFQSSYNEQFFGPGTRLTVL.

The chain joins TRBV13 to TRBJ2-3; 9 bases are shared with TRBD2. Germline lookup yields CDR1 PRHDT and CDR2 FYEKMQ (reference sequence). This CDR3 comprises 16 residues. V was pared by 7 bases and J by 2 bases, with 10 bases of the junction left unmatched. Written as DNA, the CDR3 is TGTGCCAGCACCCGTTATAGCGGGAGTACCACAGATACGCAGTATTTT. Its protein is CASTRYSGSTTDTQYF.

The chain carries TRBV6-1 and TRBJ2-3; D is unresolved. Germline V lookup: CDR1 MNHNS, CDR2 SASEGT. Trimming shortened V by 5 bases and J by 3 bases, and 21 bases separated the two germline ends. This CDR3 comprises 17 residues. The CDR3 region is CASSRLPSLIGTDTQYF. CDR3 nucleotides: TGTGCCAGCAGTCGACTGCCATCCCTAATTGGGACAGATACGCAGTATTTT.

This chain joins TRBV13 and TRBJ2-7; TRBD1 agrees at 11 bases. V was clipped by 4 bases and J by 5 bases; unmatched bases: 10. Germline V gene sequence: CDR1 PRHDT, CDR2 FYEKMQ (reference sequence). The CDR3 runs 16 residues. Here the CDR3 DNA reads TGTGCCAGCAGCTCTACCACCGGGACAGGGGGTAACGAGCAGTACTTC. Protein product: CASSSTTGTGGNEQYF. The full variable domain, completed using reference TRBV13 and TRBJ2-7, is AAGVIQSPRHLIKEKRETATLKCYPIPRHDTVYWYQQGPGQDPQFLISFYEKMQSDKGSIPDRFSAQQFSDYHSELNMSSLELGDSALYFCASSSTTGTGGNEQYFGPGTRLTVT.

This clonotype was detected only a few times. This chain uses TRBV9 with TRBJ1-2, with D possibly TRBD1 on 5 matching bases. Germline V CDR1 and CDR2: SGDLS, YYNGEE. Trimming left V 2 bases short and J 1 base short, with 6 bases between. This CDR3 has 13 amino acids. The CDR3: CASSVGGNYGYTF. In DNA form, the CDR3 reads TGTGCCAGCAGCGTGGGGGGTAACTATGGCTACACCTTC. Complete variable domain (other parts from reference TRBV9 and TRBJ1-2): DSGVTQTPKHLITATGQRVTLRCSPRSGDLSVYWYQQSLDQGLQFLIQYYNGEERAKGNILERFSAQQFPDLHSELNLSSLELGDSALYFCASSVGGNYGYTFGSGTRLTVV.

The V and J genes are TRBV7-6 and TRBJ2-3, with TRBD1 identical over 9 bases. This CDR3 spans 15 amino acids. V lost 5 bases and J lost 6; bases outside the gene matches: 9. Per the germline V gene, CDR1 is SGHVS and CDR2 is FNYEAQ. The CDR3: CASSEQGAWSDTQYF. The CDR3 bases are TGTGCCAGCAGCGAACAGGGGGCATGGTCGGATACGCAGTATTTT.

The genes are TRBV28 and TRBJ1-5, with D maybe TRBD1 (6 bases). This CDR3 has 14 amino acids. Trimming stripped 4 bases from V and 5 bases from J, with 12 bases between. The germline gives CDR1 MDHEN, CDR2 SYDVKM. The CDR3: CASSSTGLDQPQHF. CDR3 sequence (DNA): TGTGCCAGCAGTTCGACAGGCCTAGATCAGCCCCAGCATTTT.

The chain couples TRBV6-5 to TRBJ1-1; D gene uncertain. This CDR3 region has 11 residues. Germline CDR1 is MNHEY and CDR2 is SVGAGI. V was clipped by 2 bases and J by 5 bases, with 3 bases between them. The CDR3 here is CASSYETEAFF. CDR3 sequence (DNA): TGTGCCAGCAGTTACGAGACTGAAGCTTTCTTT.

The CDR3 sequence: CSARDSQLANTGELFF. The CDR3 region has the DNA TGCAGTGCTAGAGATAGTCAGTTGGCGAACACCGGGGAGCTGTTTTTT. J is TRBJ2-2 and V is TRBV20-1; D is unresolved. The CDR3 loop spans 16 amino acids. Germline V lookup: CDR1 DFQATT, CDR2 SNEGSKA (reference sequence). Trimming removed 0 bases from V and 0 bases from J, with 11 bases in between.

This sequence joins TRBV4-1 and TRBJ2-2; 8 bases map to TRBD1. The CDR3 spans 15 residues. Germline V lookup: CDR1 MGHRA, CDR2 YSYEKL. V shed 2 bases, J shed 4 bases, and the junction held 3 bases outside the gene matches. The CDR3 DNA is TGCGCCAGCAGCCAACAGGGGGCGCCCACCGGGGAGCTGTTTTTT. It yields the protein CASSQQGAPTGELFF.

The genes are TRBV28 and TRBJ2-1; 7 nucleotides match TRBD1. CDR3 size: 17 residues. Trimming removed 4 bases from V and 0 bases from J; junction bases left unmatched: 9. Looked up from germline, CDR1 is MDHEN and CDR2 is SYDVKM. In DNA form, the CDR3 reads TGTGCCAGCAGTTCCCGGACAGGCTTCCGCTCCTACAATGAGCAGTTCTTC. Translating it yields CASSSRTGFRSYNEQFF.

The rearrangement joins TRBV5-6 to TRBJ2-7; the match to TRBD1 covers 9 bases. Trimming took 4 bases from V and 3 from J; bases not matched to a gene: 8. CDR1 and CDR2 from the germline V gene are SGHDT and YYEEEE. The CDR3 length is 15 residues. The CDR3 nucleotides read TGTGCCAGCAGCCTGGGGACAGGGTTTAGCTACGAGCAGTACTTC. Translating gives CASSLGTGFSYEQYF.

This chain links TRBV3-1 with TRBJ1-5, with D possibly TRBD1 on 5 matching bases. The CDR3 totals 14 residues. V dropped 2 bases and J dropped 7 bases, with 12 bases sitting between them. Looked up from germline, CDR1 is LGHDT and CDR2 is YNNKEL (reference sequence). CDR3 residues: CASSQPGSGQPQHF. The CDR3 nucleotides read TGTGCCAGCAGCCAACCAGGGTCGGGACAGCCCCAGCATTTT.

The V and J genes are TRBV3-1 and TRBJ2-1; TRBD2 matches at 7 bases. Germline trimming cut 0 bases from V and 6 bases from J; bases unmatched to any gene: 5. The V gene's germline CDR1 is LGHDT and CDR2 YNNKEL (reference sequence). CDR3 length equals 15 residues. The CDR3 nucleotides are TGTGCCAGCAGCCAAGATGCCGGGAGGATCAATGAGCAGTTCTTC. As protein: CASSQDAGRINEQFF.

The DNA of the CDR3 is TGTGCCCTAACACCCTTCATGAACACTGAAGCTTTCTTT. This gives the protein CALTPFMNTEAFF. V gene TRBV30 combines with J gene TRBJ1-1, with D uncertain. Between the trimmed V and J ends, which lost 8 bases and 0 bases, there was a span of 13 bases. This CDR3 is built from 13 residues. Germline V gene lookup returns CDR1 GTSNPN and CDR2 SVGIG (reference sequence).

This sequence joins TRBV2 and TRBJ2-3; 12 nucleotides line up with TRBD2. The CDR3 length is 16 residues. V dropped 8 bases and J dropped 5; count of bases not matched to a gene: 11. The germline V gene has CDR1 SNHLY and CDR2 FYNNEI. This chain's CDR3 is CASGQLAGGFEDTQYF. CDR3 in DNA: TGTGCCAGCGGCCAACTAGCGGGGGGCTTCGAAGATACGCAGTATTTT.